These 14 T cell receptor beta chains were sequenced from one sample in a study of shared clonotypes between healthy human individuals. The table came from immunoSEQ multiplex PCR; TCRdb's copy has only in-frame clones and leaves some out. The sample gives millions of clones, roughly 93% of which show up once; 0.39% is in the top ten. The source material was naive CD4+ T cells from PBMCs. Subset reported: CD45RA+ positively selected. Source of these receptors: a man aged 18 to 29 in good health. Some clones in this sample may be carry-over from other donors' samples.

The V and J genes are TRBV6-5 and TRBJ2-7, with a possible D match to TRBD2 (6 bases). Trimming took off 2 bases at V and 4 bases at J, with 12 bases between the two ends. The CDR3 has 14 residues. CDR1 is MNHEY and CDR2 is SVGAGI in the germline V gene. CDR3 protein: CASSYGGTEYEQYF. CDR3 DNA: TGTGCCAGCAGTTACGGAGGGACCGAGTACGAGCAGTACTTC.

The chain carries TRBV18 and TRBJ1-5; no definite D call. V lost 2 bases, J lost 4 bases, and 3 bases lay in between. The CDR3 runs to 12 residues. From germline, CDR1 is KGHSH and CDR2 LQKENI. The CDR3 DNA follows: TGTGCCAGCTCACCAGTGAATCAGCCCCAGCATTTT. It yields the protein CASSPVNQPQHF.

As concerns this clone: One end of the junction fails to match germline, which may point to a read error. V is TRBV19 and J is TRBJ2-7; a possible D gene is TRBD2 (6 bases). Looked up from germline, CDR1 is LNHDA and CDR2 is SQIVND (reference sequence). The CDR3 runs to 14 residues. The chain's CDR3 is CASSTLRDSHEQYF. CDR3 nucleotides: TGTGCCAGTAGTACCCTCCGGGACTCCCACGAGCAGTACTTC.

This chain links TRBV5-4 with TRBJ1-1, with D perhaps matching TRBD1 (6 bases). This CDR3 comprises 16 residues. In germline, CDR1 is SGHNT, CDR2 YYREEE (reference sequence). With 3 bases removed from V and 1 base from J, the gap between germline ends came to 16 bases. CDR3: CASSYGPGTQNTEAFF. The CDR3 nucleotides are TGTGCCAGCAGCTACGGACCGGGGACACAGAACACTGAAGCTTTCTTT. Full variable domain (outside the CDR3, taken from reference TRBV5-4 and TRBJ1-1): ETGVTQSPTHLIKTRGQQVTLRCSSQSGHNTVSWYQQALGQGPQFIFQYYREEENGRGNFPPRFSGLQFPNYSSELNVNALELDDSALYLCASSYGPGTQNTEAFFGQGTRLTVV.

About this clone: Within the sample, other DNA sequences also encode this same CDR3. The CDR3 sequence is CASSLGGLGTDTQYF. In DNA form, the CDR3 reads TGCGCCAGCAGCTTGGGGGGTTTAGGCACAGATACGCAGTATTTT. This chain links TRBV5-1 with TRBJ2-3; no clear D. This CDR3 region has 15 residues. V was trimmed by 0 bases and J by 1 base, leaving 9 bases between them. CDR1 is SGHRS and CDR2 is YFSETQ in the germline V gene.

V usage is TRBV28 and J usage is TRBJ1-1; the D is unclear. V shed 3 bases and J shed 4 bases, with 12 bases lying between them. CDR1 and CDR2 (germline): MDHEN, SYDVKM. This CDR3 is 14 amino acids long. Here the CDR3 DNA reads TGTGCCAGCAGTTTTCCCACGGAAGGCACTGAAGCTTTCTTT. The encoded protein is CASSFPTEGTEAFF.

V and J are TRBV30 and TRBJ2-3; 8 nucleotides match TRBD1. CDR1 and CDR2 from the germline V gene are GTSNPN and SVGIG (reference sequence). This CDR3 contains 18 residues. Germline trimming cut 5 bases from V and 5 bases from J; bases unmatched to any gene: 21. CDR3 loop: CAWGSWRLTGGRRDTQYF. CDR3 bases: TGTGCCTGGGGGAGCTGGAGGCTCACAGGGGGGCGGAGAGATACGCAGTATTTT.

The J gene is TRBJ2-3, the V gene TRBV19; D ambiguous. Germline CDR1 and CDR2: LNHDA and SQIVND (reference sequence). This CDR3 has 12 amino acids. Trimming took 10 bases from V and 6 from J, leaving 14 bases between them. The CDR3 loop reads CATSGVGDTQYF. CDR3 nucleotide sequence: TGTGCCACTTCTGGGGTCGGGGATACGCAGTATTTT.

The chain employs TRBV7-8 and TRBJ1-1; D remains unclear. Per the germline V gene, CDR1 is SGHVS and CDR2 is FQNEAQ. The V end was cut by 6 bases, the J end by 1 base, with 12 bases between. The CDR3 has 14 residues. The chain's CDR3 is CASSPGVTNTEAFF. Here the CDR3 DNA reads TGTGCCAGCAGTCCCGGGGTGACGAACACTGAAGCTTTCTTT.

This clone was picked up one time. V is TRBV19 and J is TRBJ1-5; TRBD1 is a possible D gene (6 bases). Germline V gene lookup returns CDR1 LNHDA and CDR2 SQIVND (reference sequence). The CDR3 has 16 residues. Trimming left V 5 bases short and J 3 bases short, with 17 bases between. CDR3 residues: CASSPIGRQDNQPQHF. The CDR3 DNA sequence: TGTGCCAGTAGTCCCATTGGAAGACAGGACAATCAGCCCCAGCATTTT.

This clone was seen only a few times. The rearrangement uses TRBV2 and TRBJ1-4, with D uncertain. CDR1 is SNHLY and CDR2 is FYNNEI in the germline V gene. V was cut by 6 bases and J by 4 bases, with 3 bases left in between. This CDR3 contains 11 residues. CDR3 loop: CASSFNEKLFF. CDR3 DNA: TGTGCCAGCAGCTTTAATGAAAAACTGTTTTTT. Full variable domain (missing parts from reference TRBV2 and TRBJ1-4): EPEVTQTPSHQVTQMGQEVILRCVPISNHLYFYWYRQILGQKVEFLVSFYNNEISEKSEIFDDQFSVERPDGSNFTLKIRSTKLEDSAMYFCASSFNEKLFFGSGTQLSVL.

The V and J genes are TRBV10-3 and TRBJ2-2; tentatively, D is TRBD2 (6 bases). Germline assignment: CDR1 ENHRY and CDR2 SYGVKD. The V and J ends lost 3 bases and 6 bases respectively, with 14 bases between them. This CDR3 comprises 15 residues. The CDR3 spells CAISDGAGYAGELFF. CDR3 DNA sequence: TGTGCCATCAGTGATGGGGCGGGATACGCCGGGGAGCTGTTTTTT.

This clone has a handful of counts. The sample has other DNA sequences that encode this CDR3 too. V usage is TRBV29-1 and J usage is TRBJ2-3; D is unresolved. The germline V gene has CDR1 SQVTM and CDR2 ANQGSEA. This CDR3 is 12 amino acids long. Trimming took off 6 bases at V and 1 base at J, with 8 bases between the two ends. CDR3 protein: CSVADGTDTQYF. The CDR3 nucleotides are TGCAGCGTCGCTGACGGCACAGATACGCAGTATTTT.

Only one count was recorded for this clone. The V call is TRBV7-9, the J call TRBJ2-1; D remains ambiguous. This CDR3 comprises 15 residues. Trimming cost V 4 bases and J 1 base, with 11 bases left between them. Looked up from germline, CDR1 is SEHNR and CDR2 is FQNEAQ (reference sequence). The CDR3 spells CASSSLIPSYNEQFF. Written as DNA, the CDR3 is TGTGCCAGCAGCTCCCTAATCCCGTCCTACAATGAGCAGTTCTTC.